Listed here are 9 T cell receptor beta chains from one sample, sequenced in a study of T cell repertoires in cytomegalovirus infection. MiXCR, run by TCRdb on the reads, gives a single entry per CDR3 protein. The sample carries 100,000 to 150,000 distinct CDR3 sequences, 7.5% to 9% recorded once. Source material: PBMCs. Receptor source: a human donor in good health (CMV status not recorded). Some clones in this sample may be carry-over from other donors' samples.

The V and J genes are TRBV7-6 and TRBJ2-7; 8 nucleotides agree with TRBD1. Trimming removed 5 bases from V and 5 bases from J; junction bases left unmatched: 5. The germline V gene encodes CDR1 SGHVS and CDR2 FNYEAQ. This CDR3 spans 13 amino acids. The CDR3 sequence: CASSLRGRDEQYF. CDR3 nucleotides: TGTGCCAGCAGCCTCAGGGGGCGTGACGAGCAGTACTTC. The entire variable domain, with the rest obtained from reference TRBV7-6 and TRBJ2-7, is as follows: GAGVSQSPRYKVTKRGQDVALRCDPISGHVSLYWYRQALGQGPEFLTYFNYEAQQDKSGLPNDRFSAERPEGSISTLTIQRTEQRDSAMYRCASSLRGRDEQYFGPGTRLTVT.

This clonotype was counted many times. This chain uses TRBV6-5 with TRBJ2-7; TRBD1 agrees at 10 bases. V was pared by 2 bases and J by 6 bases, with 4 bases of the junction left unmatched. Germline V CDR1 and CDR2: MNHEY, SVGAGI. The CDR3 is 14 residues long. This CDR3 reads CASSYGTGDREQYF. CDR3 nucleotides: TGTGCCAGCAGTTACGGGACAGGGGATCGCGAGCAGTACTTC.

This clonotype was picked up one time. No conserved phenylalanine or tryptophan is present at the end of the CDR3, so a read error is the likely explanation. The V gene is TRBV20-1, the J gene TRBJ2-2; D is uncertain. The CDR3 is 16 residues long. Germline-derived CDR1 and CDR2 are DFQATT and SNEGSKA (reference sequence). The CDR3 region has the DNA TGCAGTGCTAGAGATAAGGTCATAAGCCGCCCCGGTGAGCTGTTTTCT. Residues: CSARDKVISRPGELFS.

In this sample, this clonotype turned up many times. The V call is TRBV7-9, the J call TRBJ2-3, with D perhaps assigned TRBD1 or TRBD2 (6 bases each). Trimming shortened V by 6 bases and J by 4 bases, and 20 bases separated the two germline ends. Germline V lookup: CDR1 SEHNR, CDR2 FQNEAQ (reference sequence). This CDR3 spans 16 amino acids. The CDR3 nucleotides are TGTGCCAGCAGTTACCGAGGGGGGCCGATTCCAGATACGCAGTATTTT. Its protein is CASSYRGGPIPDTQYF.

This clonotype was recorded many times. The chain has TRBV20-1 and TRBJ1-3; the D is unclear. Germline-derived CDR1 and CDR2 are DFQATT and SNEGSKA (reference sequence). The CDR3 has 13 residues. V was trimmed by 3 bases and J by 0 bases, leaving 6 bases between them. The CDR3 DNA sequence: TGCAGTGCTAGGTTACCCTCTGGAAACACCATATATTTT. Amino acid sequence: CSARLPSGNTIYF.

This clonotype showed up many times. This chain links TRBV19 with TRBJ1-1, with 7 positions matching TRBD1. The CDR3 length is 14 residues. Unmatched junction bases numbered 9, after V lost 5 bases and J lost 6 bases. Germline CDR1 reads LNHDA; CDR2 reads SQIVND (reference sequence). This CDR3 reads CASSVTYQGAEAFF. For the CDR3, the DNA is TGTGCCAGTAGTGTCACTTACCAGGGGGCTGAAGCTTTCTTT.

Many counts were recorded for this clonotype. The chain joins TRBV7-9 to TRBJ1-5; D gene unclear. Between the trimmed V and J ends, which lost 5 bases and 1 base, there was a span of 9 bases. Germline V lookup: CDR1 SEHNR, CDR2 FQNEAQ (reference sequence). This CDR3 comprises 14 residues. CDR3 amino acids: CASSDSGSNQPQHF. CDR3 coding DNA: TGTGCCAGCAGCGATAGTGGGAGCAATCAGCCCCAGCATTTT.

This clonotype has a count of ten or more. The rearrangement links TRBV28 to TRBJ2-1; 7 nucleotides align to TRBD2. V gave up 4 bases and J gave up 2 bases; unmatched junction bases: 8. The CDR3 contains 16 residues. Germline V CDR1 and CDR2: MDHEN, SYDVKM. CDR3 sequence reads: CASSSDLAGAYNEQFF. The CDR3 bases are TGTGCCAGCAGTTCGGATTTGGCGGGGGCCTACAATGAGCAGTTCTTC.

This clonotype was recorded once. V is TRBV19 and J is TRBJ2-1; 10 bases line up with TRBD2. The CDR3 length is 16 residues. Germline V gene data show CDR1 as LNHDA and CDR2 as SQIVND (reference sequence). With 5 bases clipped from V and 7 bases from J, the junction kept 11 bases outside the gene matches. CDR3 coding DNA: TGTGCCAGTAGTCCGACCGGTGGACTAGCGGAGAATGAGCAGTTCTTC. Encoded protein: CASSPTGGLAENEQFF.